These 19 T cell receptor beta chains were all obtained from the same sample, sequenced in a study of T-cell reconstitution after alpha-beta-depleted transplantation in children. The library targeted TCRbeta and was prepared with unique molecular identifiers. TCRdb used MiXCR to reprocess the PCR reads, holding one entry per CDR3 protein. The data hold about 150,000 distinct CDR3 sequences, with 11% observed a single time. The sample was PBMCs, taken before TCRalphabeta/CD19-depleted stem cell transplant. All receptors come from a boy aged 2 to 10 with acute myeloid leukemia, due to receive a stem cell transplant.

This clonotype has at least ten counts. The V call is TRBV15, the J call TRBJ2-3; the match to TRBD1 covers 8 bases. The J segment lost 4 bases and the V segment lost 5 bases, leaving 11 bases of the junction unmatched. This CDR3 contains 16 residues. Germline loops: CDR1 LNHNV, CDR2 YYDKDF (reference sequence). As DNA, the CDR3 is TGTGCCACCAGCTCGCAACCCGGACAGGGTGCAGATACGCAGTATTTT. It codes for CATSSQPGQGADTQYF.

This clonotype was seen ten or more times. This sequence joins TRBV28 and TRBJ1-1; 9 bases are a match to TRBD1. The germline gives CDR1 MDHEN, CDR2 SYDVKM. V gave up 6 bases and J gave up 6 bases; unmatched junction bases: 5. The CDR3 totals 13 residues. The CDR3 sequence: CASRVTGGAEAFF. The CDR3, as DNA: TGTGCCAGCAGGGTAACAGGGGGCGCTGAAGCTTTCTTT.

The sample holds many counts of this clonotype. This chain joins TRBV3-1 and TRBJ2-3; D is uncertain. The CDR3 contains 15 residues. Trimming shortened V by 4 bases and J by 5 bases, and 16 bases separated the two germline ends. Looked up from germline, CDR1 is LGHDT and CDR2 is YNNKEL (reference sequence). In nucleotides, the CDR3 is TGTGCCAGCAGCCTAGGTGGGGTTTATGGAGATACGCAGTATTTT. Its translation: CASSLGGVYGDTQYF.

This clonotype showed up many times. The CDR3 loop reads CASSQPGTSLFTDTQYF. CDR3 sequence (DNA): TGTGCCAGCAGCCAGCCCGGGACTAGCCTATTTACAGATACGCAGTATTTT. The gene calls are TRBV14 and TRBJ2-3, with 9 bases lining up with TRBD2. CDR1 is SGHDN and CDR2 is FVKESK in the germline V gene. Trimming took 3 bases from V and 3 from J; bases not matched to a gene: 10. The CDR3 is 17 amino acids. Full variable domain (rest looked up from reference TRBV14 and TRBJ2-3): EAGVTQFPSHSVIEKGQTVTLRCDPISGHDNLYWYRRVMGKEIKFLLHFVKESKQDESGMPNNRFLAERTGGTYSTLKVQPAELEDSGVYFCASSQPGTSLFTDTQYFGPGTRLTVL.

This clonotype showed up many times. This sequence joins TRBV20-1 and TRBJ1-1; 9 nucleotides agree with TRBD1. Germline lookup yields CDR1 DFQATT and CDR2 SNEGSKA (reference sequence). Losses at the gene ends were 2 bases for V and 5 bases for J; bases not matched to a gene: 9. The CDR3 runs 15 residues. The CDR3 loop is CSARPHRGRGTEAFF. As DNA, the CDR3 is TGCAGTGCTAGACCCCACAGGGGGCGCGGAACTGAAGCTTTCTTT.

Only one count was recorded for this clonotype. A read error is possible here, since a much larger clone lies one base away. The conserved phenylalanine or tryptophan is not found at the CDR3 terminus, so this likely reflects a read error. The chain is built from TRBV12-3 or TRBV12-4 and TRBJ2-1; D is perhaps TRBD2 (5 bases). Trimming left V 6 bases short and J 8 bases short, with 11 bases between. This CDR3 has 12 residues. For the CDR3, the DNA is TGTGCCAGCAGCGAGCTAGCATATGAGCAGTTCTTG. It specifies CASSELAYEQFL.

This chain uses TRBV30 with TRBJ2-1; 8 nucleotides line up with TRBD2. The CDR3 runs 17 residues. Germline values: CDR1 GTSNPN, CDR2 SVGIG (reference sequence). The V segment lost 3 bases and the J segment 4 bases; nucleotides outside the gene matches: 14. The CDR3 DNA follows: TGTGCCTGGAGCGGCTTTATGGTCCAGCGGGAGTACAATGAGCAGTTCTTC. Its translation: CAWSGFMVQREYNEQFF. The variable domain in full, completed from reference TRBV30 and TRBJ2-1, reads SQTIHQWPATLVQPVGSPLSLECTVEGTSNPNLYWYRQAAGRGLQLLFYSVGIGQISSEVPQNLSASRPQDRQFILSSKKLLLSDSGFYLCAWSGFMVQREYNEQFFGPGTRLTVL.

This clonotype was counted many times. As DNA, the CDR3 is TGCGCCAGCAGCTTTGCGTCGCAAGAGACCCAGTACTTC. Protein product: CASSFASQETQYF. This sequence joins TRBV5-1 and TRBJ2-5; D is unresolved. V was pared by 2 bases and J by 2 bases, with 7 bases between. Germline V gene data show CDR1 as SGHRS and CDR2 as YFSETQ. CDR3 length: 13 residues.

This clonotype was seen repeatedly, ten times or more. The chain has TRBV20-1 and TRBJ1-4; D perhaps matches TRBD1 (5 bases). Germline V CDR1 and CDR2: DFQATT, SNEGSKA (reference sequence). This CDR3 contains 14 residues. The V and J ends lost 6 bases and 5 bases respectively, with 16 bases between them. CDR3 DNA: TGCAGTGCCCACCGGGGGACGAAAAATGAAAAACTGTTTTTT. The encoded protein is CSAHRGTKNEKLFF.

This clonotype was observed a handful of times. The CDR3 DNA follows: TGTGCCAGCAGCCAGCCCATCACAGATACGCAGTATTTT. As protein: CASSQPITDTQYF. This rearrangement joins TRBV3-1 to TRBJ2-3; D ambiguous. This CDR3 comprises 13 residues. Germline loops: CDR1 LGHDT, CDR2 YNNKEL (reference sequence). V lost 3 bases to trimming and J lost 2 bases, with 6 bases between them.

This clonotype was counted at least ten times. The rearrangement joins TRBV5-1 to TRBJ2-3; D might be TRBD1 (6 bases). Germline lookup yields CDR1 SGHRS and CDR2 YFSETQ. Trimming shortened V by 4 bases and J by 0 bases, and 12 bases separated the two germline ends. The CDR3 has 15 residues. The CDR3 sequence is CASSPDRHSTDTQYF. CDR3 sequence (DNA): TGCGCCAGCAGCCCGGACAGACATAGCACAGATACGCAGTATTTT.

This clonotype was picked up many times. J is TRBJ1-2 and V is TRBV12-3 or TRBV12-4; 9 nucleotides agree with TRBD1. V shed 3 bases, J shed 4 bases, and the junction held 3 bases outside the gene matches. The CDR3 has 14 residues. The CDR3 DNA is TGTGCCAGCAGTTTCACAGGGGGCGGCTATGGCTACACCTTC. Its translation: CASSFTGGGYGYTF.

This clonotype was picked up many times. The chain is built from TRBV7-9 and TRBJ1-1; D gene unclear. The CDR3 has 13 residues. V was shortened by 1 base and J by 8 bases, with 11 bases between the two germline ends. Germline CDR1 SEHNR, CDR2 FQNEAQ (reference sequence). CDR3 DNA: TGTGCCAGCAGCTTAGTATCTTCCAGGGAAGCTTTCTTT. It is translated as CASSLVSSREAFF.

This clonotype was observed many times. The chain combines TRBV7-8 with TRBJ2-5, with D perhaps TRBD2 (5 bases). The germline V gene encodes CDR1 SGHVS and CDR2 FQNEAQ. The CDR3 is 15 residues long. V lost 3 bases and J 2 bases, leaving 13 bases between the germline ends. In DNA, the CDR3 is TGTGCCAGCAGCTTCGGCGGGCCGAGACAAGAGACCCAGTACTTC. Translating gives CASSFGGPRQETQYF.

This clonotype was seen at least ten times. The chain joins TRBV19 to TRBJ1-5, with D maybe TRBD1 (5 bases). Germline V gene lookup returns CDR1 LNHDA and CDR2 SQIVND (reference sequence). This CDR3 has 14 amino acids. The V end was cut by 2 bases, the J end by 5 bases, with 10 bases between. As DNA, the CDR3 is TGTGCCAGTAGTATACGGACATCGGATCAGCCCCAGCATTTT. It specifies CASSIRTSDQPQHF.

This clonotype appeared many times. The J gene is TRBJ2-3, the V gene TRBV7-2; TRBD2 matches 9 bases. The V segment lost 4 bases and the J segment 4 bases; nucleotides outside the gene matches: 6. Per the germline V gene, CDR1 is SGHTA and CDR2 is FQGNSA. The CDR3 is made up of 15 amino acids. The CDR3 sequence: CASSSGAGGADTQYF. The CDR3 DNA reads as TGTGCCAGCAGCTCTGGGGCGGGGGGGGCAGATACGCAGTATTTT.

This clonotype has at least ten counts. This chain joins TRBV5-1 and TRBJ2-5; D unresolved. In germline, CDR1 is SGHRS, CDR2 YFSETQ. Trimming removed 0 bases at V and 4 bases at J, with 7 bases between. CDR3 length: 13 amino acids. CDR3 nucleotides: TGCGCCAGCAGCTTGGCACAGTCAGAGACCCAGTACTTC. Protein: CASSLAQSETQYF.

This clonotype has a count of ten or more. The chain couples TRBV7-9 to TRBJ1-4; 9 nucleotides agree with TRBD1. CDR1 SEHNR and CDR2 FQNEAQ come from the germline V gene (reference sequence). Trimming at V came to 2 bases and at J to 7 bases, leaving 11 bases not matched to a gene. The CDR3 totals 17 residues. The CDR3 loop reads CASSLTSTGTGSEKLFF. Written as DNA, the CDR3 is TGTGCCAGCAGCTTAACCTCAACCGGGACAGGGTCTGAAAAACTGTTTTTT.

This clonotype was found many times. This chain uses TRBV20-1 with TRBJ2-1; weak D call: TRBD2 (6 bases). V was pared by 3 bases and J by 1 base, with 10 bases between. Germline V CDR1 and CDR2: DFQATT, SNEGSKA (reference sequence). This CDR3 contains 14 residues. CDR3 sequence reads: CSASFAGSYNEQFF. DNA of the CDR3: TGCAGTGCTAGTTTTGCGGGGTCCTACAATGAGCAGTTCTTC.